What follows are 11 T cell receptor beta chains derived from one specimen sequenced in a study of immune heterogeneity within non-small cell lung tumors. Amplification of the TCR beta CDR3 was achieved through multiplex PCR with 32 V and 13 J primers. Each CDR3 protein gets one entry after TCRdb re-called the multiplex PCR reads with MiXCR. This sample has 9,500 to 12,000 distinct CDR3 sequences; roughly a fifth occur once, and the top ten carry roughly 3.5%. With around 600 ng used per sample, the template was genomic DNA from bulk tumor. Doctors removed several biopsies from each primary tumor during surgery, keeping them far apart. Curative surgery was performed on patients who had untreated, newly diagnosed non-small cell lung cancer. Sequencing was carried out using lung tumor tissue. The receptors were sampled from a man aged 60 to 69 with non-small cell lung cancer.

This clonotype was seen a few times. This chain uses TRBV9 with TRBJ1-2, with 10 bases identical to TRBD1. V lost 5 bases and J lost 5; bases outside the gene matches: 6. CDR1 and CDR2 from the germline V gene are SGDLS and YYNGEE. The CDR3 spans 14 residues. CDR3 sequence (DNA): TGTGCCAGCAGAGACCGGACAGGGGGATATGGCTACACCTTC. The encoded protein is CASRDRTGGYGYTF.

This clonotype is labeled large. The chain has TRBV20-1 and TRBJ1-1; D is uncertain. CDR3 length: 11 residues. V gave up 1 base and J gave up 2 bases, with 2 bases separating them. Germline V lookup: CDR1 DFQATT, CDR2 SNEGSKA (reference sequence). The CDR3 region has the DNA TGCAGTGCTAGAGTTAACACTGAAGCTTTCTTT. Residues: CSARVNTEAFF.

This clonotype was counted a few times. The chain employs TRBV18 and TRBJ1-4; unclear D gene. Trimming removed 4 bases from V and 4 bases from J, with 13 bases in between. The germline gives CDR1 KGHSH, CDR2 LQKENI. This CDR3 has 15 amino acids. The CDR3 sequence: CASSRGQAYNEKLFF. The CDR3 DNA reads TGTGCCAGCTCACGGGGTCAAGCCTATAATGAAAAACTGTTTTTT. The whole variable domain, filled in from reference TRBV18 and TRBJ1-4, reads NAGVMQNPRHLVRRRGQEARLRCSPMKGHSHVYWYRQLPEEGLKFMVYLQKENIIDESGMPKERFSAEFPKEGPSILRIQQVVRGDSAAYFCASSRGQAYNEKLFFGSGTQLSVL.

The V call is TRBV11-1, the J call TRBJ2-1; 7 positions agree with TRBD2. CDR1 SGHAT and CDR2 FQDESV come from the germline V gene (reference sequence). After removal of 5 bases from V and 3 bases from J, the junction contained 13 bases not matched to a gene. This CDR3 contains 17 residues. The DNA for the CDR3 is TGTGCCAGCAGCCCGGGAGGTACGGCGGGAGTCTACAATGAGCAGTTCTTC. Translating it yields CASSPGGTAGVYNEQFF.

With respect to this clonotype: A much larger clone differs from this one at a single base, so this may be a read error. The chain links TRBV10-3 to TRBJ1-1; 7 positions match TRBD1. CDR3 length equals 14 residues. CDR1 and CDR2 (germline): ENHRY, SYGVKD. CDR3 loop: CVIRGTQVYTEAFF. CDR3 DNA sequence: TGTGTCATCAGGGGGACACAGGTTTACACTGAAGCTTTCTTT.

This clonotype is deemed medium-sized. The genes are TRBV5-1 and TRBJ2-7; D tentatively reads TRBD1 or TRBD2 (5 bases each). V was pared by 4 bases and J by 4 bases, with 21 bases between. This CDR3 is 16 amino acids long. Germline CDR1 is SGHRS and CDR2 is YFSETQ. This chain's CDR3 is CASSPATGTEPYEQYF. CDR3 DNA: TGCGCCAGCAGCCCGGCGACCGGGACCGAACCATACGAGCAGTACTTC.

This chain connects TRBV3-1 to TRBJ2-7; D ambiguous. Germline-derived CDR1 and CDR2 are LGHDT and YNNKEL (reference sequence). The CDR3 has 15 amino acids. The germline V and J ends were trimmed by 0 bases and 9 bases, with 18 bases remaining between them. The CDR3 DNA reads TGTGCCAGCAGCCAAGACTGGCGGTCCCTACGAGGGCAGTACTTC. Encoded protein: CASSQDWRSLRGQYF.

The V call is TRBV19, the J call TRBJ1-5; 9 nucleotides line up with TRBD1. The CDR3 length is 14 residues. From germline, CDR1 is LNHDA and CDR2 SQIVND (reference sequence). Trimming at V came to 5 bases and at J to 6 bases, leaving 5 bases not matched to a gene. The DNA for the CDR3 is TGTGCCAGTAGTGACGGGACAGGGACTCAGCCCCAGCATTTT. As protein: CASSDGTGTQPQHF.

This clonotype was seen once. CDR3 sequence (DNA): TGTGCCAGCAGAGGACCGGGACAGGGGGACCTGGGGCAGTACTTC. It codes for CASRGPGQGDLGQYF. The chain is built from TRBV2 and TRBJ2-7, with TRBD1 identical over 11 bases. V dropped 6 bases and J dropped 9; count of bases not matched to a gene: 13. The CDR3 loop spans 15 amino acids. Germline V gene lookup returns CDR1 SNHLY and CDR2 FYNNEI.

The chain has TRBV18 and TRBJ2-1; 12 bases align to TRBD2. After removal of 0 bases from V and 6 bases from J, the junction contained 6 bases not matched to a gene. Germline V gene sequence: CDR1 KGHSH, CDR2 LQKENI. This CDR3 spans 17 amino acids. CDR3 loop: CASSPPTSGSAVNEQFF. CDR3 bases: TGTGCCAGCTCACCACCGACTAGCGGGAGTGCCGTCAATGAGCAGTTCTTC.

For this clonotype: A single base separates this from a much larger clone, so it may be a read error. The V gene is TRBV29-1, the J gene TRBJ2-1; 8 bases are a match to TRBD2. CDR1 and CDR2 (germline): SQVTM, ANQGSEA. The junction had 7 bases not matched to a gene; V was cut back by 5 bases and J by 7 bases. CDR3 length: 13 residues. Written as DNA, the CDR3 is TGCAGCGTTTGGCGGGAGGTACTGAATGAGCAGTTCTTC. Translated, it gives CSVWREVLNEQFF.